The entry below gives a single T cell receptor beta chain sequence along with its context. The source of the sample is a study of tumor-infiltrating lymphocytes in primary liver carcinoma. Trimming shortened V by 4 bases and J by 3 bases, and 9 bases separated the two germline ends. The CDR3 spans 13 residues. The germline V gene has CDR1 SEHNR and CDR2 FQNEAQ (reference sequence). Blood RNA was derived from unsorted whole blood, and germline DNA was extracted too. TCR beta cDNA was prepared out of roughly 500 ng total RNA by means of a constant-region primer. Modified slightly, ARM-PCR produced TCR beta libraries over three nested multiplex PCR rounds. The study ran its first two PCR rounds for about 11 cycles each, using TRBV1-TRBV30 forward primers and a C-beta reverse primer. TCRdb analysed the multiplex PCR reads with MiXCR anew, one entry per CDR3 protein. Seen here are about 200,000 distinct CDR3 sequences, 65% observed once, and the top ten hold roughly 7%.

This clonotype was sampled from a woman aged 60-70 years with primary liver carcinoma and hepatitis B virus infection. The sample comprised peripheral blood. The genes are TRBV7-9 and TRBJ1-1, with D maybe TRBD1 (6 bases). The CDR3 DNA is TGTGCCAGCAGCTGGGGGCGGGACACTGAAGCTTTCTTT. Translation gives CASSWGRDTEAFF.